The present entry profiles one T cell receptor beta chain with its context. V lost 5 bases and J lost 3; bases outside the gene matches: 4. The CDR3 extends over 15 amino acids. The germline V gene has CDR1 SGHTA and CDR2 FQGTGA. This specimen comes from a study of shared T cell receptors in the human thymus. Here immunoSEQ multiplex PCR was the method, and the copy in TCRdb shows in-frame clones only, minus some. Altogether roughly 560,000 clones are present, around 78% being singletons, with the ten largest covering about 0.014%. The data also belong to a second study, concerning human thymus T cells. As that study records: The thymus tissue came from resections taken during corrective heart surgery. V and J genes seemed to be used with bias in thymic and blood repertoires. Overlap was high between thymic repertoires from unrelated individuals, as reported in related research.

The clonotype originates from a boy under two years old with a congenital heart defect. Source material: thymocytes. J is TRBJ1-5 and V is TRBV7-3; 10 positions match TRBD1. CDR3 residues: CASSRTGGNNQPQHF. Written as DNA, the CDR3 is TGTGCCAGCAGCCGGACAGGGGGGAACAATCAGCCCCAGCATTTT.